These 28 T cell receptor beta chains were all obtained from the same sample, sequenced in a study of T cell repertoires in cytomegalovirus infection. TCRdb ran MiXCR on the reads and lists one entry per CDR3 protein. The table includes some 54,000 distinct CDR3 sequences, about 19% detected once. These receptors are not linked to any known antigen. Sequences were derived from CD8+ T cells from cultured PBMCs, sampled from culture after CMV antigen stimulation. Receptors originate from a human donor in good health (CMV status not recorded). Some clones in this sample may be carry-over from other donors' samples.

The chain has TRBV12-5 and TRBJ2-2; 9 positions agree with TRBD1. V lost 3 bases, J lost 4 bases, and 9 bases stayed unmatched. There are 17 residues in the CDR3. The germline gives CDR1 LGHNT, CDR2 FRNRAP. This chain's CDR3 is CASGFLSQGALTGELFF. As DNA, the CDR3 is TGTGCTAGTGGTTTTTTGTCACAGGGGGCGCTCACCGGGGAGCTGTTTTTT.

This clonotype occurred a few times. The rearrangement uses TRBV7-2 and TRBJ2-2; D perhaps matches TRBD1 (5 bases). The germline V and J ends were trimmed by 5 bases and 7 bases, with 11 bases remaining between them. The CDR3 has 13 residues. Germline CDR1 is SGHTA and CDR2 is FQGNSA. This CDR3 reads CASSPQGIGELFF. In DNA form, the CDR3 reads TGTGCCAGCAGCCCCCAGGGAATCGGGGAGCTGTTTTTT.

This clonotype was detected a few times. The chain joins TRBV4-1 to TRBJ1-4; D not resolved. CDR1 MGHRA and CDR2 YSYEKL come from the germline V gene. With 0 bases removed from V and 8 bases from J, the gap between germline ends came to 10 bases. The CDR3 is 14 amino acids. The CDR3 reads CASSQELTGEKLFF. The DNA of the CDR3 is TGCGCCAGCAGCCAAGAGCTAACGGGGGAAAAACTGTTTTTT.

The gene calls are TRBV4-1 and TRBJ1-1, with TRBD1 matching 10 bases. V lost 0 bases and J lost 1; bases outside the gene matches: 11. The CDR3 length is 19 residues. Germline loops: CDR1 MGHRA, CDR2 YSYEKL. The CDR3 region is CASSQERPGQGLWNTEAFF. DNA of the CDR3: TGCGCCAGCAGCCAAGAGAGACCGGGACAGGGGCTTTGGAACACTGAAGCTTTCTTT.

The chain is built from TRBV7-8 and TRBJ2-1; the D gene is possibly TRBD1 (5 bases). Trimming stripped 6 bases from V and 6 bases from J, with 12 bases between. Germline V gene lookup returns CDR1 SGHVS and CDR2 FQNEAQ. The CDR3 extends over 13 amino acids. CDR3 DNA: TGTGCCAGCAGTTTTGGGGCGTTCAATGAGCAGTTCTTC. It translates to CASSFGAFNEQFF.

This sequence joins TRBV12-3 or TRBV12-4 and TRBJ1-1; D not certain. CDR3 length equals 11 residues. V shed 10 bases and J shed 2 bases, with 8 bases lying between them. CDR3 residues: CAIKYNTEAFF. For the CDR3, the DNA is TGTGCCATAAAGTACAACACTGAAGCTTTCTTT.

The genes are TRBV7-6 and TRBJ1-6; weak D call: TRBD1 (5 bases). This CDR3 is 15 amino acids long. V was trimmed by 1 base and J by 7 bases, leaving 11 bases between them. Looked up from germline, CDR1 is SGHVS and CDR2 is FNYEAQ. The chain's CDR3 is CASSLVGERNSPLHF. The CDR3 DNA sequence: TGTGCCAGCAGCTTAGTAGGGGAGAGGAATTCACCCCTCCACTTT.

This clonotype came up a few times. This chain connects TRBV6-5 to TRBJ1-1, with a possible D match to TRBD1 (5 bases). Trimming stripped 0 bases from V and 3 bases from J, with 17 bases between. CDR3 length: 17 amino acids. CDR1 and CDR2 from the germline V gene are MNHEY and SVGAGI. The CDR3 DNA reads as TGTGCCAGCAGTTACTCCGCCCTCAGGGTGAGTGACACTGAAGCTTTCTTT. Encoded protein: CASSYSALRVSDTEAFF.

The rearrangement links TRBV7-8 to TRBJ1-4, with D possibly being TRBD1 (6 bases). Germline CDR1 and CDR2: SGHVS and FQNEAQ. V shed 0 bases and J shed 12 bases, with 11 bases lying between them. The CDR3 extends over 13 amino acids. CDR3 region: CASSLAVTGQLFF. The CDR3 coding sequence is TGTGCCAGCAGCTTAGCGGTGACAGGTCAACTGTTTTTT. Full variable domain (remainder filled in from reference TRBV7-8 and TRBJ1-4): GAGVSQSPRYKVAKRGQDVALRCDPISGHVSLFWYQQALGQGPEFLTYFQNEAQLDKSGLPSDRFFAERPEGSVSTLKIQRTQQEDSAVYLCASSLAVTGQLFFGSGTQLSVL.

This clonotype occurred a few times. The V call is TRBV7-2, the J call TRBJ1-2; no clear D gene. Deletions cut 3 bases from V and 4 bases from J, with 9 bases between. Germline assignment: CDR1 SGHTA and CDR2 FQGNSA. The CDR3 runs 13 residues. CDR3 amino acids: CASSFRQFYGYTF. The CDR3 bases are TGTGCCAGCAGCTTTCGCCAGTTCTATGGCTACACCTTC. The full variable domain, its missing parts supplied by reference TRBV7-2 and TRBJ1-2, is GAGVSQSPSNKVTEKGKDVELRCDPISGHTALYWYRQSLGQGLEFLIYFQGNSAPDKSGLPSDRFSAERTGGSVSTLTIQRTQQEDSAVYLCASSFRQFYGYTFGSGTRLTVV.

The J gene is TRBJ1-1, the V gene TRBV6-2 or TRBV6-3; a possible D gene is TRBD1 (5 bases). From germline, CDR1 is MNHEY and CDR2 SVGEGT. V was cut by 0 bases and J by 8 bases, with 10 bases left in between. CDR3 length: 13 residues. This CDR3 is CASSYSDSAEAFF. The CDR3 DNA reads TGTGCCAGCAGTTACTCAGACAGTGCCGAAGCTTTCTTT.

Within the sample, this clonotype is medium-sized (0.01 to 0.1%). The chain carries TRBV6-5 and TRBJ2-5; the D is unclear. Trimming took 2 bases from V and 6 from J, leaving 16 bases between them. This CDR3 is built from 15 residues. Germline CDR1 MNHEY, CDR2 SVGAGI. CDR3 protein: CASSYELGFGQTQYF. The CDR3 DNA sequence: TGTGCCAGCAGTTACGAGTTGGGGTTTGGGCAGACCCAGTACTTC.

The sample holds a few counts of this clonotype. V gene TRBV7-2 combines with J gene TRBJ2-7; the D gene is possibly TRBD1 (6 bases). V was clipped by 4 bases and J by 10 bases, with 14 bases between them. This CDR3 contains 12 residues. Germline-derived CDR1 and CDR2 are SGHTA and FQGNSA. The CDR3, as DNA: TGTGCCAGCAGCTGGGATGGACAGATCCAGTACTTC. This sequence encodes CASSWDGQIQYF.

The sample holds a few counts of this clonotype. The gene calls are TRBV27 and TRBJ1-1; D remains unclear. The V gene lost 6 bases and the J gene lost 7 bases, with 12 bases spanning the gap. This CDR3 has 12 amino acids. Germline CDR1 reads MNHEY; CDR2 reads SMNVEV (reference sequence). CDR3 sequence: CASRASLREAFF. In DNA form, the CDR3 reads TGTGCCAGCAGAGCGAGCCTACGTGAAGCTTTCTTT.

The gene calls are TRBV4-3 and TRBJ1-2, with 9 bases that match TRBD1. Trimming at V came to 1 base and at J to 4 bases, leaving 7 bases not matched to a gene. From germline, CDR1 is LGHNA and CDR2 YSLEER. This CDR3 is built from 16 residues. The CDR3 sequence: CASSQGGTGLRYGYTF. CDR3 DNA sequence: TGCGCCAGCAGCCAAGGCGGGACAGGGCTTCGCTATGGCTACACCTTC.

The chain is built from TRBV12-3 or TRBV12-4 and TRBJ1-2; D gene unclear. The CDR3 contains 13 residues. Trimming pared 7 bases from V and 8 bases from J, leaving 17 bases between. The CDR3 DNA reads as TGTGCCAGCAACCTCGGCGGGGTGCACGGCTACACCTTC. Protein: CASNLGGVHGYTF.

The V gene is TRBV7-2, the J gene TRBJ1-5; 11 bases are shared with TRBD1. V was clipped by 5 bases and J by 6 bases; unmatched bases: 6. Germline V gene sequence: CDR1 SGHTA, CDR2 FQGNSA. The CDR3 loop spans 15 amino acids. The CDR3 DNA reads as TGTGCCAGCAGCCTGGGGACAGGGGGAAGTCAGCCCCAGCATTTT. Its protein is CASSLGTGGSQPQHF.

This clonotype came up a few times. The rearrangement links TRBV12-5 to TRBJ2-7, with 8 bases that match TRBD2. Germline trimming cut 3 bases from V and 5 bases from J; bases unmatched to any gene: 12. This CDR3 is built from 16 residues. Germline values: CDR1 LGHNT, CDR2 FRNRAP. This chain's CDR3 is CASGFPPGLEFHEQYF. CDR3 in DNA: TGTGCTAGTGGTTTCCCCCCGGGACTAGAGTTCCACGAGCAGTACTTC.

V usage is TRBV11-1 and J usage is TRBJ2-3; D is ambiguous. Germline V CDR1 and CDR2: SGHAT, FQDESV (reference sequence). The CDR3 is 12 amino acids. The germline V and J ends were trimmed by 0 bases and 6 bases, with 4 bases remaining between them. DNA for the CDR3: TGTGCCAGCAGCTTAGCAGAGGATACGCAGTATTTT. Its protein product is CASSLAEDTQYF.

The chain is built from TRBV4-3 and TRBJ1-1; D gene unclear. V dropped 3 bases and J dropped 4 bases, with 15 bases sitting between them. The CDR3 covers 15 residues. Per the germline V gene, CDR1 is LGHNA and CDR2 is YSLEER. CDR3 DNA sequence: TGCGCCAGCAGCCATTCGGATCGGGGTGGCACTGAAGCTTTCTTT. Translation gives CASSHSDRGGTEAFF.

This clonotype showed up just a few times. This chain joins TRBV4-1 and TRBJ1-2, with TRBD1 as a possible D gene (5 bases). V dropped 0 bases and J dropped 4 bases, with 12 bases sitting between them. The germline V gene has CDR1 MGHRA and CDR2 YSYEKL. The CDR3 covers 15 residues. The DNA of the CDR3 is TGCGCCAGCAGCCAAGATGGGGGGAACGGCTATGGCTACACCTTC. It codes for CASSQDGGNGYGYTF.

The chain recombines TRBV4-1 with TRBJ2-5, with TRBD1 matching over 9 bases. The trim removed 0 bases at V and 2 bases at J, leaving 10 bases unmatched. CDR1 and CDR2 from the germline V gene are MGHRA and YSYEKL. The CDR3 runs to 18 residues. The CDR3 loop reads CASSQDTTGTGLQETQYF. The CDR3 DNA follows: TGCGCCAGCAGCCAAGATACTACCGGGACAGGGCTACAAGAGACCCAGTACTTC.

The chain combines TRBV20-1 with TRBJ2-4; 11 positions match TRBD2. CDR1 and CDR2 from the germline V gene are DFQATT and SNEGSKA (reference sequence). The CDR3 loop spans 19 amino acids. V shed 5 bases, J shed 1 base, and the junction held 16 bases outside the gene matches. CDR3 nucleotides: TGCAGTGCTCCCCCTTCTAGCGGGGGGCTTCGAATGGCCAAAAACATTCAGTACTTC. It codes for CSAPPSSGGLRMAKNIQYF.

The rearrangement uses TRBV4-1 and TRBJ2-7; 9 bases line up with TRBD1. Trimming cost V 0 bases and J 1 base; bases outside gene matches: 4. The germline gives CDR1 MGHRA, CDR2 YSYEKL. CDR3 size: 16 residues. Here the CDR3 DNA reads TGCGCCAGCAGCCAAGATCGACAGGGGGATTCCTACGAGCAGTACTTC. Its translation: CASSQDRQGDSYEQYF.

This clonotype has only a few counts. The gene calls are TRBV11-2 and TRBJ2-3; 8 bases match TRBD1. This CDR3 spans 17 amino acids. Germline assignment: CDR1 SGHAT and CDR2 FQNNGV. Unmatched junction bases numbered 12, after V lost 5 bases and J lost 2 bases. The CDR3, as DNA: TGTGCCAGCAGCCTAACCGCTGACAGGGGCTTCACAGATACGCAGTATTTT. Amino acids: CASSLTADRGFTDTQYF.

This clonotype was recorded a few times. The chain uses TRBV10-3 and TRBJ1-5; D is perhaps TRBD1 (5 bases). CDR3 length: 16 amino acids. Germline V gene lookup returns CDR1 ENHRY and CDR2 SYGVKD. Trimming cost V 2 bases and J 4 bases, with 15 bases left between them. CDR3 nucleotide sequence: TGTGCCATCAGTGAGACTACGGGGGGTGGAAATCAGCCCCAGCATTTT. It translates to CAISETTGGGNQPQHF.

The chain uses TRBV28 and TRBJ2-1; 11 bases fit TRBD2. The germline gives CDR1 MDHEN, CDR2 SYDVKM. Unmatched junction bases numbered 7, after V lost 4 bases and J lost 2 bases. The CDR3 consists of 17 residues. The CDR3 DNA reads TGTGCCAGCAGTTCGTACCGACTAGCGGGGCCCTACAATGAGCAGTTCTTC. Its translation is CASSSYRLAGPYNEQFF. The full variable domain, in which reference TRBV28 and TRBJ2-1 provide the parts outside the CDR3, is DVKVTQSSRYLVKRTGEKVFLECVQDMDHENMFWYRQDPGLGLRLIYFSYDVKMKEKGDIPEGYSVSREKKERFSLILESASTNQTSMYLCASSSYRLAGPYNEQFFGPGTRLTVL.

This rearrangement joins TRBV7-6 to TRBJ2-7; 10 bases match TRBD1. The CDR3 contains 14 residues. CDR1 SGHVS and CDR2 FNYEAQ come from the germline V gene. V gave up 4 bases and J gave up 2 bases; unmatched junction bases: 2. The CDR3 nucleotides read TGTGCCAGCAGCTCGGACAGGGGGACCTACGAGCAGTACTTC. This codes for CASSSDRGTYEQYF.